One sample yielded the 6 T cell receptor beta chains listed below, sequenced in a study of cytomegalovirus exposure and HLA in healthy donors. The PCR was carried out with 60 Vbeta primers and 13 Jbeta primers. TCRdb's table, derived via immunoSEQ multiplex PCR, lists solely in-frame clones and lacks some. The data show around 130,000 clones, more than 80% seen once. The sample was PBMCs. The origin of the receptors is a woman aged 25-40 years in good health and CMV-seropositive.

The gene calls are TRBV19 and TRBJ1-1, with D hard to call. Trimming took 3 bases from V and 4 from J, leaving 12 bases between them. Germline V gene sequence: CDR1 LNHDA, CDR2 SQIVND (reference sequence). The CDR3 consists of 14 residues. CDR3 bases: TGTGCCAGTAGTATGGAGGGAGGTAGCACTGAAGCTTTCTTT. Residues: CASSMEGGSTEAFF.

This sequence joins TRBV5-5 and TRBJ1-5; D might be TRBD1 (5 bases). The CDR3 sequence is 15 residues long. V was clipped by 4 bases and J by 4 bases, with 15 bases between them. Germline V gene sequence: CDR1 SGHKS, CDR2 YYEKEE (reference sequence). In nucleotides, the CDR3 is TGTGCCAGCAGCCCCCTGGGCGGGGGAAATCAGCCCCAGCATTTT. This codes for CASSPLGGGNQPQHF.

The chain carries TRBV29-1 and TRBJ2-3, with 8 bases aligning to TRBD2. J gave up 0 bases and V 8 bases, and 22 bases lay outside the gene matches. In germline, CDR1 is SQVTM, CDR2 ANQGSEA. The CDR3 has 19 residues. The CDR3 loop reads CSPGSGTSRHRLSTDTQYF. The CDR3 coding sequence is TGCAGCCCTGGATCCGGGACTAGTCGACACCGTTTGAGCACAGATACGCAGTATTTT.

This chain uses TRBV5-1 with TRBJ1-6, with 11 bases matching TRBD1. CDR1 is SGHRS, CDR2 YFSETQ, per germline. Losses at the gene ends were 2 bases for V and 5 bases for J; bases not matched to a gene: 3. The CDR3 loop spans 16 amino acids. The CDR3 nucleotides are TGCGCCAGCAGCTTACCGGGACAGGGGGATAATTCACCCCTCCACTTT. This encodes CASSLPGQGDNSPLHF.

V usage is TRBV5-1 and J usage is TRBJ2-5; a weak D match, TRBD1 (6 bases). From germline, CDR1 is SGHRS and CDR2 YFSETQ. V lost 4 bases and J 1 base, leaving 11 bases between the germline ends. The CDR3 consists of 14 residues. The CDR3 is CASSPQGGQETQYF. The CDR3 DNA sequence: TGCGCCAGCAGCCCGCAAGGGGGCCAAGAGACCCAGTACTTC. The entire variable domain, with the rest obtained from reference TRBV5-1 and TRBJ2-5, is as follows: KAGVTQTPRYLIKTRGQQVTLSCSPISGHRSVSWYQQTPGQGLQFLFEYFSETQRNKGNFPGRFSGRQFSNSRSEMNVSTLELGDSALYLCASSPQGGQETQYFGPGTRLLVL.

The chain carries TRBV28 and TRBJ2-7; a possible D gene is TRBD1 (5 bases). Germline CDR1 reads MDHEN; CDR2 reads SYDVKM. The germline V and J ends were trimmed by 0 bases and 12 bases, with 12 bases remaining between them. The CDR3 is 12 amino acids. CDR3 loop: CASSLWTAGLYF. For the CDR3, the DNA is TGTGCCAGCAGTTTATGGACAGCCGGTCTGTACTTC.